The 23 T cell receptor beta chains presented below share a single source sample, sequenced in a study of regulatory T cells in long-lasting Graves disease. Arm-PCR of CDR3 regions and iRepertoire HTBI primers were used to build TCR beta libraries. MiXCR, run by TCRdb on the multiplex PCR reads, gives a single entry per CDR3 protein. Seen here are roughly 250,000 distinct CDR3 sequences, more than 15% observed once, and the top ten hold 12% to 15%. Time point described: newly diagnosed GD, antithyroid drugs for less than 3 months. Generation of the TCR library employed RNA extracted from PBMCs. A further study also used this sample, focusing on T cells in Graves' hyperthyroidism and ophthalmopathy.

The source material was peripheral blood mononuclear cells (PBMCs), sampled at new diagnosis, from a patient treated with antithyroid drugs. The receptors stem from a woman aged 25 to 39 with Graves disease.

CDR3 coding DNA: TGTGCCAGCAGCTTAGGGACAGGGTGGACCGGGGAGCTGTTTTTT. Its translation is CASSLGTGWTGELFF. The chain joins TRBV7-9 to TRBJ2-2, with 8 bases matching TRBD1. Losses at the gene ends were 1 base for V and 5 bases for J; bases not matched to a gene: 3. Germline V gene lookup returns CDR1 SEHNR and CDR2 FQNEAQ (reference sequence). CDR3 length equals 15 residues.

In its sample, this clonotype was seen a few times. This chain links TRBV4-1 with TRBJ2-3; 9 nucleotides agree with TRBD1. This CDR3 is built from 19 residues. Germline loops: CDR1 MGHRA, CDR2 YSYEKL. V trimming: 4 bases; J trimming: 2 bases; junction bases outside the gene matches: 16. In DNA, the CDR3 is TGCGCCAGCAGCCTACTTCCGGCGCGGGACAGGGAAATCACAGATACGCAGTATTTT. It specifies CASSLLPARDREITDTQYF.

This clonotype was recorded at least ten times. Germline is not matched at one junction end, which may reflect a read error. The CDR3 DNA reads as TGTGCCAGCTCAAGCCAAGAGACCCAGTACTTC. Translating gives CASSSQETQYF. This chain uses TRBV5-1 with TRBJ2-5, with unresolved D. From germline, CDR1 is SGHRS and CDR2 YFSETQ. This CDR3 region has 11 residues.

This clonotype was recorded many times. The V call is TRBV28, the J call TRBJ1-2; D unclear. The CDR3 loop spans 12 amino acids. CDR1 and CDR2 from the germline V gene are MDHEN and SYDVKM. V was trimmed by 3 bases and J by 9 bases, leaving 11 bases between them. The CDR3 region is CASSFSPDRYTF. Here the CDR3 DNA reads TGTGCCAGCAGTTTTTCCCCGGACCGCTACACCTTC.

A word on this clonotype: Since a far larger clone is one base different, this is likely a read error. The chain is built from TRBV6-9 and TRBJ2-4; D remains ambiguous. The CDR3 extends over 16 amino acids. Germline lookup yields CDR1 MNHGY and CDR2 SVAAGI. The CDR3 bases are TGTGCCAGCAGTTACTCCCCCCGGTTGCGTGCCGATGAGCAGTGCTTC. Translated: CASSYSPRLRADEQCF.

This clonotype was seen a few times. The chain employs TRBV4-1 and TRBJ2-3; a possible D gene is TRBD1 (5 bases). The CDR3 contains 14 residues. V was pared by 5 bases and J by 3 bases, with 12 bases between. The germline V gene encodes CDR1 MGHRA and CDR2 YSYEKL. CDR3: CASSDLGLTDTQYF. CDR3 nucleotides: TGCGCCAGCAGCGACCTGGGGCTAACAGATACGCAGTATTTT.

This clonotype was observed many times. CDR3 in DNA: TGTGCCAGCAGTCAGGGACAGATTTACTACGAGCAGTACTTC. Translation: CASSQGQIYYEQYF. The chain links TRBV14 to TRBJ2-7, with 7 nucleotides matching TRBD1. V trimming: 6 bases; J trimming: 3 bases; junction bases outside the gene matches: 8. This CDR3 is built from 14 residues. The germline CDR1 and CDR2 sequences are SGHDN and FVKESK.

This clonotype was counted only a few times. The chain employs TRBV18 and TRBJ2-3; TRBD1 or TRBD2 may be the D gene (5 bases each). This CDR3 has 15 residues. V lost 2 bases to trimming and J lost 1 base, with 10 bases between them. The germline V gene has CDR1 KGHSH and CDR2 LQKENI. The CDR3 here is CASSPLGVGTDTQYF. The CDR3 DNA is TGTGCCAGCTCACCATTGGGGGTGGGCACAGATACGCAGTATTTT.

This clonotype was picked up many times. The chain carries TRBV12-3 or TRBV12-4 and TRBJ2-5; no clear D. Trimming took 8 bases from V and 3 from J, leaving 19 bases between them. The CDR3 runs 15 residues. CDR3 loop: CASSLVASWEETQYF. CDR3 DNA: TGTGCCAGCTCCCTTGTTGCCTCCTGGGAAGAGACCCAGTACTTC.

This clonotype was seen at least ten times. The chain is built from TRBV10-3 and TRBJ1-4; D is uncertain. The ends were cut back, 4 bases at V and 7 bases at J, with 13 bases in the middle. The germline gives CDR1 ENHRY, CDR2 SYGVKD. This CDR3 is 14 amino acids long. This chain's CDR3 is CAISVGSTGEKLFF. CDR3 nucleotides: TGTGCCATCAGTGTCGGGAGCACCGGTGAAAAACTGTTTTTT.

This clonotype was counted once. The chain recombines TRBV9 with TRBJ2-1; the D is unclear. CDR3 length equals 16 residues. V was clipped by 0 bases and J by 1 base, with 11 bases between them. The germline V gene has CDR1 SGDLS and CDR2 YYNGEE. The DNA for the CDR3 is TGTGCCAGCAGCGTAGATTTAAGTGCATCCTACAATGAGCAGTTCTTC. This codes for CASSVDLSASYNEQFF.

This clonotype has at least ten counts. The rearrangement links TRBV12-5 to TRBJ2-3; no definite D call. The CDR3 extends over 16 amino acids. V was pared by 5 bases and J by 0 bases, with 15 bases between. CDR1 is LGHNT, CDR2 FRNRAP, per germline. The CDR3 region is CASGHHLHRSTDTQYF. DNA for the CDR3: TGTGCTAGTGGTCATCACCTCCACCGTAGCACAGATACGCAGTATTTT.

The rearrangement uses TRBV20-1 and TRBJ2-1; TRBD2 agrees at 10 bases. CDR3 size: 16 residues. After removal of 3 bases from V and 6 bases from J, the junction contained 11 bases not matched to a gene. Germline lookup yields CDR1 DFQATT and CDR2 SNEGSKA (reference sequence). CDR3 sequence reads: CSASSPSGSVPNEQFF. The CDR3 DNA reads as TGCAGTGCTAGCTCCCCTAGCGGGAGTGTTCCCAATGAGCAGTTCTTC.

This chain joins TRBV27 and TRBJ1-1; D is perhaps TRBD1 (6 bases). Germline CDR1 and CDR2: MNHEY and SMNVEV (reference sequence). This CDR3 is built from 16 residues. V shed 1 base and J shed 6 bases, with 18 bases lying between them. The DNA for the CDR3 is TGTGCCAGCAGTTTATTTGGGTTGAGGGGGGTTCCTGAAGCTTTCTTT. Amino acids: CASSLFGLRGVPEAFF.

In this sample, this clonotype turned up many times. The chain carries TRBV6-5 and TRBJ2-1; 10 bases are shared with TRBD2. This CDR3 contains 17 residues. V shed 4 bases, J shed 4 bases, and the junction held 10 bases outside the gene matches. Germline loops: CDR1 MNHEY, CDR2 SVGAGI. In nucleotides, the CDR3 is TGTGCCAGCAGTTTGTCACTCGCTAGCGGGGGATACAATGAGCAGTTCTTC. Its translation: CASSLSLASGGYNEQFF.

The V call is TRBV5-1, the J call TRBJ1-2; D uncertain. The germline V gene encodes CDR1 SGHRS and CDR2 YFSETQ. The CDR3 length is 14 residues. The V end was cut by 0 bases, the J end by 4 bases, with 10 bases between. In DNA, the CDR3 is TGCGCCAGCAGCTTGGGTACACTAGCCTATGGCTACACCTTC. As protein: CASSLGTLAYGYTF.

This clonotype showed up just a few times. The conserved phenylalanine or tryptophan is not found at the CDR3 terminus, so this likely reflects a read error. CDR3 residues: CASSLEAGRPNTEAFL. CDR3 bases: TGTGCCAGCAGCTTAGAGGCCGGGCGGCCGAACACTGAAGCTTTCCTT. V and J are TRBV7-9 and TRBJ1-1; D unresolved. From germline, CDR1 is SEHNR and CDR2 FQNEAQ (reference sequence). This CDR3 is 16 amino acids long. Trimming stripped 1 base from V and 1 base from J, with 13 bases between.

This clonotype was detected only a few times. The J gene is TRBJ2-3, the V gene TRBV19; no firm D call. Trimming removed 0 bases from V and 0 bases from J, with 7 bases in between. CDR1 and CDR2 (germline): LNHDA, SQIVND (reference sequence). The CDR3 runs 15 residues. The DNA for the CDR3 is TGTGCCAGTAGTATAGATCGGGCTAGCACAGATACGCAGTATTTT. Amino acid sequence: CASSIDRASTDTQYF.

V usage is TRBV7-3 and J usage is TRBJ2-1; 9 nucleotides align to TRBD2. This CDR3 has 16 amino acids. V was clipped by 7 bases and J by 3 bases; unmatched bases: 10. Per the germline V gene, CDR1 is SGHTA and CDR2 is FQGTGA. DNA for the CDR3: TGTGCCAGCAAAAGGGGCGGGGGGGACCTCTACAATGAGCAGTTCTTC. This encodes CASKRGGGDLYNEQFF. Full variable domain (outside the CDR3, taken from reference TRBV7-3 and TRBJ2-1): GAGVSQTPSNKVTEKGKYVELRCDPISGHTALYWYRQSLGQGPEFLIYFQGTGAADDSGLPNDRFFAVRPEGSVSTLKIQRTERGDSAVYLCASKRGGGDLYNEQFFGPGTRLTVL.

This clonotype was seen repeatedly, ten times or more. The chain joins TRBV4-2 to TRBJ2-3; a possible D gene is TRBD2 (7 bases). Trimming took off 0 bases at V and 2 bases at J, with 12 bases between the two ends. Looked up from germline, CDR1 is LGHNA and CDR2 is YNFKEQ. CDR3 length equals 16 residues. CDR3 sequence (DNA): TGTGCCAGCAGCCAAGAAGACGGGGGGCCCACAGATACGCAGTATTTT. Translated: CASSQEDGGPTDTQYF.

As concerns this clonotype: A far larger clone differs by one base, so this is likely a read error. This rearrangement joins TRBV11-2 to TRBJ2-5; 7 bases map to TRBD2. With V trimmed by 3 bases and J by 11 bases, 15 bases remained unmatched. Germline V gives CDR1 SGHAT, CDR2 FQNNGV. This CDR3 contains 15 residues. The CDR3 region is CASSFALAAYNEQYF. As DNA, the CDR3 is TGTGCCAGCAGCTTTGCGCTAGCGGCCTACAATGAGCAGTACTTC.

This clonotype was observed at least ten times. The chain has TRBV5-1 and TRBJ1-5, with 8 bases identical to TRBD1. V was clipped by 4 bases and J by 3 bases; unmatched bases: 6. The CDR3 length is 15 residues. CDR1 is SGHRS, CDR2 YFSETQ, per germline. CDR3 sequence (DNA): TGCGCCAGCAGCGGTACAGGGGGTCCCAATCAGCCCCAGCATTTT. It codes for CASSGTGGPNQPQHF.

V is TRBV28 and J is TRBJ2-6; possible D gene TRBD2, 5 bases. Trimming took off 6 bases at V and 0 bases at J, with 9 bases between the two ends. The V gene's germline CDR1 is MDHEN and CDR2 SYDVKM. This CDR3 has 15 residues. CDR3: CASRYGLSGANVLTF. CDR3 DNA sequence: TGTGCCAGCAGATACGGACTCTCTGGGGCCAACGTCCTGACTTTC.